A single T cell receptor (beta chain) is shown here with its context. Its antigen is currently unknown. These data originate in a study of T-cell memory formation after mild COVID-19. The overall study: Each donor largely had its own TCR clusters. Study-wide points: CD8+ contracting clones occupied EMRA, while CD4+ ones occupied mainly CM and EM.

TCRdb recomputed calls from the 5' RACE reads with MiXCR, one row per CDR3 protein. In the table there are a few hundred thousand distinct CDR3 sequences, around 27% of which are singletons. Unmatched junction bases numbered 11, after V lost 5 bases and J lost 8 bases. Germline V gene data show CDR1 as SGHNT and CDR2 as YENEEA. The CDR3 spans 16 residues. The sample comprised PBMCs or a T cell subset sorted from them (not recorded which). The J gene is TRBJ2-1, the V gene TRBV11-3; 11 bases fit TRBD2. This TCR derives from an adult woman who had mild COVID-19 (a few samples of this study predate the infection). Cell type and time point are not known. The CDR3 loop reads CASSPPRLAGNDEQFF. As DNA, the CDR3 is TGTGCCAGCAGCCCCCCCAGACTAGCGGGAAACGATGAGCAGTTCTTC.